This T cell receptor (beta chain) was sequenced in a study of blood T cells in healthy people across ages (dated by TCRdb to between 2014 and 2016). Regarding the research as a whole: Template switching captured roughly one uniquely barcoded TCR beta cDNA molecule per two T cells in model experiments. Using deep sequencing normalized with unique cDNA molecular identifiers, the study measured how TCR beta repertoire diversity changes with age. Four age groups were formed from the donors: young (average roughly 15 years), middle-aged (approximately 40), aged (about 68) and long-lived (less than 85). To avoid experimental bias, donors of different ages were distributed randomly across sequencing lanes. Using the same blood draw, the study looked at two additional independent replicas of 1 million unique cDNA reads for two donors, one aged 18 to 30 and the other aged 80 or older.

Library preparation used 5' RACE. Sequenced on an Illumina HiSeq 2500. A second PCR of roughly 6 to 12 cycles was run with a J-beta primer mix and a sample-barcoded 5' primer. A template-switch 5' adaptor carrying 12 random nucleotides introduced a unique molecular identifier onto each TCR beta cDNA molecule. At least 2.5 million CDR3-containing paired-end reads were obtained from each sample. First-strand cDNA was synthesized from all RNA with the Mint cDNA synthesis kit, primed by a TRBC-specific oligonucleotide. After uracil-DNA glycosylase treatment, a first 18-cycle PCR used universal primers M1SS and BC2_uni_R on all cDNA. The study's own analysis went as follows. For normalization, 1 million high-quality reads, each with a distinct molecular identifier, were randomly selected from each sample. Reads with shared molecular identifiers were discarded instead of being binned into consensus sequences. MiTCR, run with a Q25 quality threshold and the strictest error-elimination algorithm, handled CDR3 identification, clonotype clustering and error correction. Lower-bound total TCR beta diversity was estimated with a nonparametric unseen species model using Euler transformation. TCRdb reran the public reads through fastp at Q25 and MiXCR, keeping productive beta chains. Every distinct CDR3 protein forms one entry, paired with its most common genes and DNA. These V and J calls rely on TCRdb rather than the paper's analysis. Within this sample are 2 million or so distinct CDR3 sequences, with roughly 50% of them counted one time only. The top ten clonotypes cover roughly 2% of the sample.

The donors were some 39 Caucasian individuals from Russia, aged roughly 6 to 90 years, who were systemically healthy. Roughly 10 milliliters of peripheral blood were collected from each donor into EDTA-treated Vacutainer tubes. PBMCs were isolated by Ficoll-Paque density-gradient centrifugation, with at least 7 million obtained per sample. Trizol reagent was used to extract total RNA from the PBMCs, yielding at least 6 micrograms per sample. Naive CD45RAhigh/CD27high T cell percentages were measured by flow cytometry on a PBMC aliquot from every donor. This clonotype was counted between two and nine times. Its antigen specificity is not known. Base-call qualities are not available, and no considerably larger clone is one nucleotide away. Measured from the cysteine to the phenylalanine, the CDR3 is 14 residues long. Kept here is only the CDR3 DNA, which spans 42 bases and is read in frame from base 1. The trim is 0 bases for V and 5 bases for J, with a gap of 10 bases between the germline ends.

Study-wide conclusions, independent of this receptor: Conclusive comparison of naive and antigen-experienced compartments was prevented by the profiling of bulk unsorted PBMCs. Estimates of total diversity based on one million sequenced T cells were considered lower bounds and underestimates. Compared with the aged group, more naive CD4+ T cells, fewer expanded clones and increased TCR diversity were shown by the long-lived group, suggesting age selection. Observed TCR beta diversity per million T cells fell roughly linearly with age, and a significant reduction was already apparent by age around 40. The percentage of naive T cells measured by flow cytometry correlated strongly with observed TCR beta diversity. Because the CMV infection status of the donors was unknown, age-related changes in expanded clonotypes may potentially have been confounded.

The sequenced material came from blood. The receptor comes from a woman between 35 and 50 years old in good health. The V and J segments used are TRBV12-3 or TRBV12-4 and TRBJ2-5; confidence is insufficient to name the D gene. DNA sequence: TGTGCCAGCAGTTTAGCTTCTGGTACGGAGACCCAGTACTTC. This gives the protein CASSLASGTETQYF.